One and the same sample provided the 2 T cell receptor beta chains below, sequenced in a study of blood T cell repertoires in COVID-19. Libraries were prepared by immunoSEQ multiplex PCR; TCRdb keeps only in-frame clonotypes and omits some of them. Of a few hundred thousand clones in the sample, approximately 90% were seen once. Sequenced sample: PBMCs or T cells enriched from blood (not recorded which). The receptor set was obtained from a man aged 18 to 29 who had recovered from COVID-19.

This chain links TRBV7-9 with TRBJ1-6; D gene unclear. The germline V gene encodes CDR1 SEHNR and CDR2 FQNEAQ (reference sequence). Trimming shortened V by 1 base and J by 2 bases, and 15 bases separated the two germline ends. The CDR3 spans 18 residues. The DNA for the CDR3 is TGTGCCAGCAGCTTAGAGGTTATACGGGAAGCCTATAATTCACCCCTCCACTTT. It yields the protein CASSLEVIREAYNSPLHF.

This sequence joins TRBV20-1 and TRBJ1-4; D call uncertain. V was clipped by 4 bases and J by 8 bases, with 8 bases between them. This CDR3 spans 11 amino acids. CDR1 and CDR2 (germline): DFQATT, SNEGSKA (reference sequence). CDR3 region: CSATSREKLFF. The CDR3 DNA follows: TGCAGTGCTACTTCCAGAGAAAAACTGTTTTTT.